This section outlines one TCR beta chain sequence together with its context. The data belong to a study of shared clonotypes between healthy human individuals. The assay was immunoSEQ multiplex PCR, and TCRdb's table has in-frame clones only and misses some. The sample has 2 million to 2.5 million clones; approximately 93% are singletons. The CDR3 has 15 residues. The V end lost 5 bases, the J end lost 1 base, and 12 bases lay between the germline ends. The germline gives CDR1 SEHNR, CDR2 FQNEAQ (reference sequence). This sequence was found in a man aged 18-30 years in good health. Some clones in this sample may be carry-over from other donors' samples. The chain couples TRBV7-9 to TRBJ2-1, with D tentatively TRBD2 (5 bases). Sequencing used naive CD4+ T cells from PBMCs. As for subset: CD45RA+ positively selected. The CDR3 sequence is CASSRGQESYNEQFF. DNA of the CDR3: TGTGCCAGCAGCCGCGGGCAGGAGTCCTACAATGAGCAGTTCTTC.